These 16 T cell receptor beta chains originate from one sample sequenced in a study of shared clonotypes between healthy human individuals. Using immunoSEQ multiplex PCR, the repertoire was profiled, and TCRdb retains in-frame clones only, with some absent. This table has hundreds of thousands of clones, less than 80% appearing once. Sample: PBMCs. These receptors came from a woman aged 40 to 50 in good health. Some clones in this sample may be carry-over from other donors' samples.

The sample holds a few counts of this clone. The CDR3 DNA reads as TGTGCCAGCAGCCGTGGACAGGGTAGAAATACGCAGTATTTT. This codes for CASSRGQGRNTQYF. The rearrangement uses TRBV28 and TRBJ2-3, with 8 bases identical to TRBD1. This CDR3 region has 14 residues. V lost 6 bases to trimming and J lost 7 bases; unmatched junction nucleotides: 9. The V gene's germline CDR1 is MDHEN and CDR2 SYDVKM.

The CDR3 protein is CASSPQGSGYTF. DNA for the CDR3: TGTGCCAGCAGTCCACAGGGCTCTGGCTACACCTTC. The rearrangement uses TRBV28 and TRBJ1-2; the D gene is possibly TRBD1 (6 bases). V lost 5 bases, J lost 7 bases, and 11 bases lay in between. CDR1 is MDHEN, CDR2 SYDVKM, per germline. This CDR3 contains 12 residues.

V is TRBV6-5 and J is TRBJ2-4, with D tentatively TRBD2 (5 bases). Germline V gives CDR1 MNHEY, CDR2 SVGAGI. This CDR3 contains 14 residues. V was trimmed by 10 bases and J by 5 bases, leaving 18 bases between them. CDR3: CATSAGPVQNIQYF. The CDR3 DNA follows: TGTGCCACCTCGGCGGGTCCGGTCCAAAACATTCAGTACTTC.

This clone was picked up a small number of times. A read error is likely here: a far larger clone is one base away. The rearrangement links TRBV29-1 to TRBJ1-1; D perhaps matches TRBD1 (6 bases). V lost 5 bases to trimming and J lost 8 bases, with 18 bases between them. This CDR3 spans 13 amino acids. Germline loops: CDR1 SQVTM, CDR2 ANQGSEA. Here the CDR3 DNA reads TGCAGCGTTAACGAACAGGGAATCGGCGAAGCTTTCTTT. This encodes CSVNEQGIGEAFF.

This clone was seen a handful of times. The V call is TRBV11-2, the J call TRBJ2-7, with 7 bases that match TRBD2. Germline CDR1 and CDR2: SGHAT and FQNNGV. After removal of 3 bases from V and 7 bases from J, the junction contained 9 bases not matched to a gene. The CDR3 extends over 14 amino acids. The chain's CDR3 is CASSFSSGPGEQYF. Here the CDR3 DNA reads TGTGCCAGCAGCTTTTCTAGCGGCCCGGGAGAGCAGTACTTC.

The chain recombines TRBV18 with TRBJ1-1; TRBD1 might be the D (5 bases). The length of the CDR3 is 14 residues. The V and J ends lost 3 bases and 0 bases respectively, with 8 bases between them. CDR1 and CDR2 from the germline V gene are KGHSH and LQKENI. The CDR3 nucleotides read TGTGCCAGCTCACCCCGGGACGTGAACACTGAAGCTTTCTTT. This codes for CASSPRDVNTEAFF.

The chain has TRBV6-1 and TRBJ2-5; D is unclear. Trimming removed 8 bases from V and 5 bases from J, with 12 bases in between. CDR3 length: 12 amino acids. CDR1 and CDR2 from the germline V gene are MNHNS and SASEGT. DNA for the CDR3: TGTGCCAGCCACCTACGGCCTGAGACCCAGTACTTC. This codes for CASHLRPETQYF.

Regarding this clone: One end of the junction is discordant with germline, which a read error may explain. Other DNA variants within this sample encode the same CDR3. V and J are TRBV5-1 and TRBJ1-3; a possible D gene is TRBD1 (5 bases). The germline CDR1 and CDR2 sequences are SGHRS and YFSETQ. CDR3 size: 14 residues. CDR3 amino acids: CASSYAGTGNTIYF. CDR3 nucleotides: TGCGCCAGCAGCTACGCCGGGACTGGAAACACCATATATTTC.

The V call is TRBV28, the J call TRBJ2-2; weak D call: TRBD1 (6 bases). The CDR3 spans 15 residues. V lost 2 bases and J lost 2, with 9 bases in between. Germline values: CDR1 MDHEN, CDR2 SYDVKM. In nucleotides, the CDR3 is TGTGCCAGCAGTTTAGCAGGGGACAACACCGGGGAGCTGTTTTTT. This encodes CASSLAGDNTGELFF.

The V call is TRBV7-2, the J call TRBJ2-7, with TRBD2 matching over 7 bases. CDR3 length equals 15 residues. Germline lookup yields CDR1 SGHTA and CDR2 FQGNSA. The ends lost 2 bases at V and 4 bases at J; junction bases unmatched: 8. In DNA form, the CDR3 reads TGTGCCAGCAGCTTACTGGGTCAGGGAGGGTACGAGCAGTACTTC. It translates to CASSLLGQGGYEQYF. The full variable domain, completed using reference TRBV7-2 and TRBJ2-7, is GAGVSQSPSNKVTEKGKDVELRCDPISGHTALYWYRQSLGQGLEFLIYFQGNSAPDKSGLPSDRFSAERTGGSVSTLTIQRTQQEDSAVYLCASSLLGQGGYEQYFGPGTRLTVT.

The gene calls are TRBV5-6 and TRBJ2-7; no clear D gene. CDR1 and CDR2 from the germline V gene are SGHDT and YYEEEE. V was pared by 3 bases and J by 7 bases, with 17 bases between. The CDR3 has 14 amino acids. The CDR3 sequence: CASSSLSRPLEQYF. CDR3 in DNA: TGTGCCAGCAGCTCCCTATCCCGGCCGTTGGAGCAGTACTTC.

The chain employs TRBV7-2 and TRBJ2-5, with 16 bases fitting TRBD2. This CDR3 has 17 residues. The V and J ends lost 6 bases and 6 bases, in that order; junction bases with no gene match: 10. The germline V gene has CDR1 SGHTA and CDR2 FQGNSA. Here the CDR3 DNA reads TGTGCCAGCAGTTTTCGGCCGGGACTAGCGGGAGGGAAGACCCAGTACTTC. Its translation: CASSFRPGLAGGKTQYF.

The chain links TRBV28 to TRBJ1-1; D perhaps matches TRBD1 (6 bases). Trimming took off 1 base at V and 7 bases at J, with 16 bases between the two ends. CDR1 and CDR2 (germline): MDHEN, SYDVKM. The CDR3 has 15 residues. The DNA of the CDR3 is TGTGCCAGCAGTTTATCGGTGCCGGGACAAGATGAAGCTTTCTTT. Translated, it gives CASSLSVPGQDEAFF.

This clone has just a few counts. The V call is TRBV5-4, the J call TRBJ2-5; D is uncertain. Trimming cost V 0 bases and J 1 base, with 7 bases left between them. The CDR3 covers 14 residues. The germline CDR1 and CDR2 sequences are SGHNT and YYREEE (reference sequence). The CDR3 here is CASSLGVGQETQYF. The CDR3 nucleotides are TGTGCCAGCAGCTTGGGGGTCGGCCAAGAGACCCAGTACTTC.

This sequence joins TRBV2 and TRBJ2-7; D is perhaps TRBD2 (6 bases). CDR1 is SNHLY and CDR2 is FYNNEI in the germline V gene. The ends were cut back, 4 bases at V and 6 bases at J, with 10 bases in the middle. The length of the CDR3 is 12 residues. CDR3 in amino acids: CASSAVGGEQYF. For the CDR3, the DNA is TGTGCCAGCAGTGCGGTGGGGGGCGAGCAGTACTTC.

Here the CDR3 DNA reads TGTGCCAGCACCCCGGACAGGGTAAGGACTGAAGCTTTCTTT. Residues: CASTPDRVRTEAFF. The rearrangement links TRBV6-1 to TRBJ1-1, with 8 bases that match TRBD1. The junction had 9 bases not matched to a gene; V was cut back by 7 bases and J by 5 bases. This CDR3 comprises 14 residues. From germline, CDR1 is MNHNS and CDR2 SASEGT.